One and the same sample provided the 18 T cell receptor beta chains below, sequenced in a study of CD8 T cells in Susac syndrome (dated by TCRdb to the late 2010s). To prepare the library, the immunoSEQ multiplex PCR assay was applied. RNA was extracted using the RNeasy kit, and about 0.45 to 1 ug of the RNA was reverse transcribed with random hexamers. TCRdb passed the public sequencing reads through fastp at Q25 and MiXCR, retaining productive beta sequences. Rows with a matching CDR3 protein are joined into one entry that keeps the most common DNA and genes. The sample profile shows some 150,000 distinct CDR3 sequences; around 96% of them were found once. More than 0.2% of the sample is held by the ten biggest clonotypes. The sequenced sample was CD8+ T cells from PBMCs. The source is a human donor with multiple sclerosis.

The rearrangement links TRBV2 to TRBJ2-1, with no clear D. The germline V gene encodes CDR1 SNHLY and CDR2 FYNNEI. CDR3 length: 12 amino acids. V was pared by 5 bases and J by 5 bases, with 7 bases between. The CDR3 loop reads CASSPFNNEQFF. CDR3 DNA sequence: TGTGCCAGCAGTCCCTTCAACAATGAGCAGTTCTTC.

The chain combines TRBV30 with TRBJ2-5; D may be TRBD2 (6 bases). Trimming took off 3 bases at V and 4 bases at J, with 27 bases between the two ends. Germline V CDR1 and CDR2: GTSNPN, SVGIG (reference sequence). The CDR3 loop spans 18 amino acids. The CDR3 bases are TGTGCCTGGAGCACTCAGCGCGGGGTATATTACGGGGGAGAGACCCAGTACTTC. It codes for CAWSTQRGVYYGGETQYF.

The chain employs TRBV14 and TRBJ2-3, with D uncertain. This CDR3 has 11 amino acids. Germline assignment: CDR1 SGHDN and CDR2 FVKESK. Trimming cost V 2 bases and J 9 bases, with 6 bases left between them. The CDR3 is CASSQMGTQYF. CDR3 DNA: TGTGCCAGCAGCCAAATGGGAACGCAGTATTTT.

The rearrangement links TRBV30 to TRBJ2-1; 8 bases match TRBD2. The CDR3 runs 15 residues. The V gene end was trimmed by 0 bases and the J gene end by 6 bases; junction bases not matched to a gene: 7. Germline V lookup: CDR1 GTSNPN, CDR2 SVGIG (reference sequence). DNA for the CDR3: TGTGCCTGGAGTGTCGCGGGGGGTAGGATCAATGAGCAGTTCTTC. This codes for CAWSVAGGRINEQFF.

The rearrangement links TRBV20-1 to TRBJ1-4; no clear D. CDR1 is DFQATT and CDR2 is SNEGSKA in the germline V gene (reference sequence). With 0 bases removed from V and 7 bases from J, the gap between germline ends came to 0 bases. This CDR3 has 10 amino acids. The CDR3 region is CSARDEKLFF. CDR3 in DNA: TGCAGTGCTAGAGATGAAAAACTGTTTTTT.

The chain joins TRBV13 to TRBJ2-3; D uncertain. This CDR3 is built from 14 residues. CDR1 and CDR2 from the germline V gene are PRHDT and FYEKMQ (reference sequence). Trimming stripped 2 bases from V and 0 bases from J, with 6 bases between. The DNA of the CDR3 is TGTGCCAGCAGCTTAAATCCAAGCACAGATACGCAGTATTTT. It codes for CASSLNPSTDTQYF.

The CDR3 region is CSARQDREWGEKLFF. CDR3 bases: TGCAGTGCTAGGCAAGACAGGGAGTGGGGAGAAAAACTGTTTTTT. This rearrangement joins TRBV20-1 to TRBJ1-4, with 7 bases identical to TRBD1. V lost 3 bases and J lost 8; bases outside the gene matches: 12. Germline V gene data show CDR1 as DFQATT and CDR2 as SNEGSKA (reference sequence). The CDR3 sequence is 15 residues long.

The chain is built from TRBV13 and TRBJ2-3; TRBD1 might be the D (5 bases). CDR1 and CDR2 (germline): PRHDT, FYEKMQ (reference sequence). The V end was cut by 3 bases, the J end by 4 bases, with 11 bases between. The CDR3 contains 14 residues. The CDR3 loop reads CASSFRETSDTQYF. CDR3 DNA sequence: TGTGCCAGCAGCTTCAGGGAAACCTCAGATACGCAGTATTTT.

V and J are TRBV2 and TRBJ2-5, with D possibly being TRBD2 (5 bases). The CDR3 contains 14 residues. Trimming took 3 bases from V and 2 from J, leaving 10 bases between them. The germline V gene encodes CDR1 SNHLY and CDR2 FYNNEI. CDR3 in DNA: TGTGCCAGCAGTGACTCGGGAAGTCAAGAGACCCAGTACTTC. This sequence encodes CASSDSGSQETQYF.

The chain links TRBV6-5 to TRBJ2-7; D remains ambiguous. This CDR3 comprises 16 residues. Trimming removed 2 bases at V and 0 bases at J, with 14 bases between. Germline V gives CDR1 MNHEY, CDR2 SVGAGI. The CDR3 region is CASSYRLPISSYEQYF. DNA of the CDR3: TGTGCCAGCAGTTACAGGCTCCCCATAAGCTCCTACGAGCAGTACTTC.

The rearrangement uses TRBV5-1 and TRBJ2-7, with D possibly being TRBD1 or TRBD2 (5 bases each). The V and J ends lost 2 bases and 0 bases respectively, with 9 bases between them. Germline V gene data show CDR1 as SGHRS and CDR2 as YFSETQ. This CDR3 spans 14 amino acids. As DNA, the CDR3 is TGCGCCAGCAGCTTCGAGGGGTCCTCCTACGAGCAGTACTTC. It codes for CASSFEGSSYEQYF.

The CDR3 loop reads CASSPPGTPGEQYF. The CDR3 DNA is TGTGCCAGCAGTCCCCCCGGGACCCCGGGCGAGCAGTACTTC. V gene TRBV2 combines with J gene TRBJ2-7; either TRBD1 or TRBD2 may supply D (5 bases each). The CDR3 contains 14 residues. The germline V and J ends were trimmed by 5 bases and 6 bases, with 17 bases remaining between them. Germline values: CDR1 SNHLY, CDR2 FYNNEI.

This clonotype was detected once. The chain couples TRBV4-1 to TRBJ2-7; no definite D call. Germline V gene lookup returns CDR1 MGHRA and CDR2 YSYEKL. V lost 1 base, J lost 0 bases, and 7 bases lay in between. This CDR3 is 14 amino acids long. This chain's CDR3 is CASSQAVSSYEQYF. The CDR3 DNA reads TGCGCCAGCAGCCAAGCGGTCAGCTCCTACGAGCAGTACTTC.

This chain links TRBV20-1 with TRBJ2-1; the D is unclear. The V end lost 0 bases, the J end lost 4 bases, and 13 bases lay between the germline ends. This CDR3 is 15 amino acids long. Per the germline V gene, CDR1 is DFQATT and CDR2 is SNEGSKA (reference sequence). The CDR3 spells CSARDTARSYNEQFF. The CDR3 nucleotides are TGCAGTGCTAGAGATACGGCCCGAAGTTACAATGAGCAGTTCTTC.

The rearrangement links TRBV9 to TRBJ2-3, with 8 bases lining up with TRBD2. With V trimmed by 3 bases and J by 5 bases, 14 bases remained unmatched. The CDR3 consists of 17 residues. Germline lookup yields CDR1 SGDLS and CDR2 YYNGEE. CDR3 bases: TGTGCCAGCAGCGCGTCGGGAGGGGGGGCAGAGGTAGATACGCAGTATTTT. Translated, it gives CASSASGGGAEVDTQYF.

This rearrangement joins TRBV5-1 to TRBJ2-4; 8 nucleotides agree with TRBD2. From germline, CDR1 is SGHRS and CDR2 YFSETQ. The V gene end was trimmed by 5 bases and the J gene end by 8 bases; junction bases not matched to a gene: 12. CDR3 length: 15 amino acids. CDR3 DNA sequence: TGCGCCAGCAGAACCGACCCGTCAGCGGGAGACATTCAGTACTTC. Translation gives CASRTDPSAGDIQYF.

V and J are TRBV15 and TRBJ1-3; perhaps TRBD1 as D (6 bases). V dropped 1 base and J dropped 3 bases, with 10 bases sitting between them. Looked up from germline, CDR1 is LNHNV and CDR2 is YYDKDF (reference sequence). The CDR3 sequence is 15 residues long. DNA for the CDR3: TGTGCCACCAGCAGAGGAGTAGGGGGTGGAAACACCATATATTTT. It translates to CATSRGVGGGNTIYF.

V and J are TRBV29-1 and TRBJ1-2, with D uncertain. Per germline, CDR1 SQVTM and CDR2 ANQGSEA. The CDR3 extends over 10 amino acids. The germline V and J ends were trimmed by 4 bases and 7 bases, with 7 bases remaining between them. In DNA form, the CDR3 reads TGCAGCGTTGGGGATTTTGGCTACACCTTC. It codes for CSVGDFGYTF.